Listed below are T cell receptor beta chains from one sample, sequenced in a study of T cell responses to AZD1222 COVID-19 vaccine. Profiled with immunoSEQ multiplex PCR; TCRdb holds only in-frame clones, not every one. The sample includes 100,000 to 150,000 clones, approximately 89% of them seen just once. Sequencing was performed on peripheral blood, taken 28 days after the second AZD1222 dose. The origin of the receptors is an adult who received the AZD1222 COVID-19 vaccine. CDR3s include the opening cysteine and the closing phenylalanine or tryptophan. D genes are given only for firm matches. The size field is filled for only some rows; it gives once, few, many or a size class.

abundance	d_gene	v_gene	j_gene	CDR3aa	CDR3nt
NA	TRBD2	TRBV5-1	TRBJ2-2	CASSPQAGENTGELFF	TGCGCCAGCAGCCCACAAGCGGGGGAAAACACCGGGGAGCTGTTTTTT
NA	NA	TRBV3-1/TRBV3-2	TRBJ1-2	CASSPGTPGYTF	TGTGCCAGCAGCCCCGGGACGCCTGGCTACACCTTC
NA	NA	TRBV3-1/TRBV3-2	TRBJ1-3	CASSQDAGSGNTIYF	TGTGCCAGCAGCCAAGATGCGGGCTCTGGAAACACCATATATTTT
NA	NA	TRBV6-4	TRBJ1-2	CASSDSHYSGGYTF	TGTGCCAGCAGTGACTCCCACTATTCGGGTGGCTACACCTTC
NA	NA	TRBV30	TRBJ2-3	CAWSVSGFPDTQYF	TGTGCCTGGAGTGTATCAGGTTTCCCAGATACGCAGTATTTT
NA	NA	TRBV7-6	TRBJ2-3	CASTFGPYPDTQYF	TGTGCCAGTACCTTCGGGCCGTATCCAGATACGCAGTATTTT
NA	NA	TRBV7-9	TRBJ2-7	CASSLSGNSYEQYF	TGTGCCAGCAGCTTGTCCGGGAACTCCTACGAGCAGTACTTC
NA	NA	TRBV19	TRBJ1-6	CATLDPQYDHSPLHF	TGTGCCACCCTAGACCCCCAATACGATCATTCACCCCTCCACTTT
NA	TRBD1	TRBV19	TRBJ2-7	CASSTGTATYEQYF	TGTGCCAGTAGTACCGGGACAGCGACCTACGAGCAGTACTTC
NA	NA	TRBV27	TRBJ2-3	CASTRITGVLPAGTQYF	TGTGCCAGCACCCGAATCACCGGGGTCCTCCCGGCGGGTACGCAGTATTTT
NA	TRBD1	TRBV5-8	TRBJ1-3	CASSLRDSGNTIYF	TGTGCCAGCAGCTTGAGGGACAGTGGAAACACCATATATTTT
NA	NA	TRBV7-2	TRBJ1-6	CASSLLVGGDKNSPLHF	TGTGCCAGCAGTCTCCTCGTCGGGGGGGACAAAAATTCACCCCTCCACTTT
NA	NA	TRBV28	TRBJ1-5	CASSLGQPQHF	TGTGCCAGCAGTTTAGGTCAGCCCCAGCATTTT
few	NA	TRBV30	TRBJ2-7	CAWSSSTEQYF	TGTGCCTGGAGTTCGAGCACCGAGCAGTACTTC
NA	NA	TRBV5-1	TRBJ1-1	CASSLGAGSSTEAFF	TGCGCCAGCAGCTTGGGTGCAGGGAGCAGCACTGAAGCTTTCTTT
NA	NA	TRBV18	TRBJ2-3	CASSPGVADTQYF	TGTGCCAGCTCACCAGGGGTCGCAGATACGCAGTATTTT
NA	NA	TRBV5-1	TRBJ2-5	CASSLVTSGEETQYF	TGCGCCAGCAGCTTGGTGACCTCAGGAGAGGAGACCCAGTACTTC
NA	TRBD2	TRBV7-9	TRBJ2-2	CASSRLAGPTGELFF	TGTGCCAGCAGCAGACTAGCGGGCCCCACCGGGGAGCTGTTTTTT
NA	TRBD1	TRBV6-2/TRBV6-3	TRBJ1-2	CASSPGTGAFRDYGYTF	TGTGCCAGCAGCCCTGGGACAGGGGCTTTTCGTGACTATGGCTACACCTTC
few	NA	TRBV3-1/TRBV3-2	TRBJ1-6	CASTTTGPGVGSPLHF	TGTGCCAGCACTACAACCGGGCCAGGAGTGGGATCACCCCTCCACTTT
NA	NA	TRBV5-1	TRBJ2-7	CASSLGETAYEQYF	TGCGCCAGCAGCTTGGGGGAGACAGCCTACGAGCAGTACTTC